Each of the 30 T cell receptor beta chains below was sequenced from the same sample in a study of T cell responses to AZD1222 COVID-19 vaccine. Produced via immunoSEQ multiplex PCR; TCRdb's table is partial and in-frame only. Of 90,000 to 120,000 clones listed, roughly 87% were seen once; the top ten hold roughly 4.3%. The sequencing here drew on peripheral blood, taken on day 0 of AZD1222 vaccination. The receptors shown here come from an adult in good health.

The chain links TRBV5-4 to TRBJ1-1; 11 bases are a match to TRBD1. The germline CDR1 and CDR2 sequences are SGHNT and YYREEE (reference sequence). Trimming removed 4 bases from V and 6 bases from J; junction bases left unmatched: 2. CDR3 size: 13 residues. CDR3 sequence (DNA): TGTGCCAGCAGCACGGGACAGGGGGCTGAAGCTTTCTTT. This sequence encodes CASSTGQGAEAFF.

This chain connects TRBV7-2 to TRBJ2-5; weak D call: TRBD1 (5 bases). V was shortened by 0 bases and J by 5 bases, with 13 bases between the two germline ends. The CDR3 extends over 15 amino acids. Germline V gives CDR1 SGHTA, CDR2 FQGNSA. The CDR3 reads CASSLATGRDETQYF. In DNA, the CDR3 is TGTGCCAGCAGCTTAGCGACCGGCAGGGATGAGACCCAGTACTTC. The full variable domain, in which reference TRBV7-2 and TRBJ2-5 provide the parts outside the CDR3, is GAGVSQSPSNKVTEKGKDVELRCDPISGHTALYWYRQSLGQGLEFLIYFQGNSAPDKSGLPSDRFSAERTGGSVSTLTIQRTQQEDSAVYLCASSLATGRDETQYFGPGTRLLVL.

The rearrangement links TRBV7-9 to TRBJ2-7; D is perhaps TRBD1 or TRBD2 (5 bases each). V was pared by 5 bases and J by 3 bases, with 11 bases between. Per the germline V gene, CDR1 is SEHNR and CDR2 is FQNEAQ (reference sequence). The CDR3 is made up of 13 amino acids. The CDR3 loop is CASSRDLFYEQYF. The DNA for the CDR3 is TGTGCCAGCAGCAGGGACCTCTTCTACGAGCAGTACTTC. Variable domain in full (rest from reference TRBV7-9 and TRBJ2-7): DTGVSQNPRHKITKRGQNVTFRCDPISEHNRLYWYRQTLGQGPEFLTYFQNEAQLEKSRLLSDRFSAERPKGSFSTLEIQRTEQGDSAMYLCASSRDLFYEQYFGPGTRLTVT.

On this clone: This probably arose from a read error, given a far larger clone one base away. This chain joins TRBV9 and TRBJ2-3, with D unclear. Germline CDR1 and CDR2: SGDLS and YYNGEE. This CDR3 has 11 amino acids. Trimming pared 0 bases from V and 5 bases from J, leaving 1 base between. CDR3 bases: TGTGCCAGCAGCGTAGGAGATACGCAGTATTTT. Amino acids: CASSVGDTQYF.

The CDR3 DNA reads as TGCAGTGCCAGGTTAGGCTACACCTTC. Its translation is CSARLGYTF. The rearrangement joins TRBV20-1 to TRBJ1-2, with D uncertain. V was shortened by 6 bases and J by 8 bases, with 7 bases between the two germline ends. CDR3 length: 9 residues. Germline V gene sequence: CDR1 DFQATT, CDR2 SNEGSKA (reference sequence).

Note on this clone: This sample also contains other DNA sequences that code for the same CDR3. The chain joins TRBV12-3 or TRBV12-4 to TRBJ1-2; D is perhaps TRBD1 (5 bases). CDR3 size: 13 residues. V was clipped by 1 base and J by 4 bases, with 7 bases between them. The CDR3 sequence: CASSLGQGYGYTF. The CDR3 nucleotides are TGTGCCAGCAGTTTAGGTCAGGGCTATGGCTACACCTTC.

J is TRBJ2-5 and V is TRBV7-2; the match to TRBD2 covers 10 bases. The CDR3 loop spans 16 amino acids. Germline lookup yields CDR1 SGHTA and CDR2 FQGNSA. With 0 bases clipped from V and 5 bases from J, the junction kept 6 bases outside the gene matches. CDR3 nucleotide sequence: TGTGCCAGCAGCTTAGCGCAGCGGGGGGGCCGGGAGACCCAGTACTTC. Residues: CASSLAQRGGRETQYF.

This sequence joins TRBV6-2 or TRBV6-3 and TRBJ2-1; weak D call: TRBD1 (7 bases). V was pared by 3 bases and J by 8 bases, with 17 bases between. CDR1 MNHEY and CDR2 SVGEGT come from the germline V gene. CDR3 length: 15 residues. CDR3 sequence (DNA): TGTGCCAGCAGTTATCGAGGAGGGGGCAGCGATGAGCAGTTCTTC. As protein: CASSYRGGGSDEQFF.

This clone was found once. The rearrangement uses TRBV7-3 and TRBJ2-4; 13 nucleotides align to TRBD2. The V gene's germline CDR1 is SGHTA and CDR2 FQGTGA. This CDR3 has 18 residues. Losses at the gene ends were 5 bases for V and 1 base for J; bases not matched to a gene: 8. The CDR3 DNA sequence: TGTGCCAGCAGCGTCGGACTAGCGGGAGCGGGGGCCAAAAACATTCAGTACTTC. Amino acid sequence: CASSVGLAGAGAKNIQYF.

This clone has only one observation. J is TRBJ2-7 and V is TRBV21-1. TRBV21-1 is a pseudogene. The CDR3 covers 17 residues. CDR3 DNA sequence: TGTGCCAGCAGCAAAGGTGTAGGACCTTGTCTTTTTTACGAGCAGTACTTC. This translates into CASSKGVGPCLFYEQYF.

Notes on this clone: Other nucleotide sequences from this sample produce the same CDR3. This rearrangement joins TRBV27 to TRBJ2-1, with D hard to call. Trimming shortened V by 2 bases and J by 4 bases, and 6 bases separated the two germline ends. The CDR3 is 13 residues long. The germline V gene has CDR1 MNHEY and CDR2 SMNVEV (reference sequence). CDR3 sequence reads: CASSLRPYNEQFF. The CDR3 nucleotides are TGTGCCAGCAGTTTACGACCATACAATGAGCAGTTCTTC.

The chain is built from TRBV12-5 and TRBJ1-2; D unclear. This CDR3 contains 15 residues. Trimming removed 2 bases from V and 3 bases from J, with 13 bases in between. Germline lookup yields CDR1 LGHNT and CDR2 FRNRAP. This CDR3 is CASGLLSGLDYGYTF. The CDR3 DNA reads TGTGCTAGTGGTTTGTTATCAGGCCTCGACTATGGCTACACCTTC.

This chain joins TRBV5-6 and TRBJ1-5, with a tentative D call TRBD1 (5 bases). The V end was cut by 0 bases, the J end by 1 base, with 8 bases between. The CDR3 contains 15 residues. Germline V lookup: CDR1 SGHDT, CDR2 YYEEEE. CDR3 loop: CASSLGWDSNQPQHF. The CDR3 nucleotides are TGTGCCAGCAGCTTGGGTTGGGACAGCAATCAGCCCCAGCATTTT.

The V and J genes are TRBV7-9 and TRBJ1-1; D remains ambiguous. Trimming pared 5 bases from V and 4 bases from J, leaving 17 bases between. Germline V CDR1 and CDR2: SEHNR, FQNEAQ (reference sequence). This CDR3 has 15 residues. CDR3 sequence (DNA): TGTGCCAGCAGCCCCCCGGGTCTTTCGGCCACTGAAGCTTTCTTT. Amino acids: CASSPPGLSATEAFF. The full variable domain, in which reference TRBV7-9 and TRBJ1-1 provide the parts outside the CDR3, is DTGVSQNPRHKITKRGQNVTFRCDPISEHNRLYWYRQTLGQGPEFLTYFQNEAQLEKSRLLSDRFSAERPKGSFSTLEIQRTEQGDSAMYLCASSPPGLSATEAFFGQGTRLTVV.

This clone appeared a few times. CDR3 sequence: CASSLPAGAETQYF. For the CDR3, the DNA is TGTGCCAGCAGCTTGCCTGCGGGCGCAGAGACCCAGTACTTC. The genes are TRBV11-2 and TRBJ2-5; D is possibly TRBD2 (5 bases). CDR1 is SGHAT, CDR2 FQNNGV, per germline. The CDR3 is 14 amino acids. The ends were cut back, 3 bases at V and 4 bases at J, with 12 bases in the middle.

This chain connects TRBV6-5 to TRBJ1-4; TRBD1 agrees at 7 bases. Germline loops: CDR1 MNHEY, CDR2 SVGAGI. Trimming removed 10 bases from V and 7 bases from J; junction bases left unmatched: 12. The CDR3 has 14 residues. CDR3 protein: CATLTTHRGEKLFF. Here the CDR3 DNA reads TGTGCCACCCTTACGACCCACAGGGGTGAAAAACTGTTTTTT.

The rearrangement uses TRBV11-1 and TRBJ1-1; TRBD1 might be the D (6 bases). The CDR3 has 14 amino acids. V was shortened by 2 bases and J by 10 bases, with 17 bases between the two germline ends. CDR1 is SGHAT, CDR2 FQDESV, per germline (reference sequence). This CDR3 reads CASSLIIGGRGAFF. The CDR3 DNA follows: TGTGCCAGCAGCTTAATTATCGGGGGCCGGGGAGCTTTCTTT.

The chain couples TRBV6-2 or TRBV6-3 to TRBJ2-1, with 8 bases that match TRBD2. This CDR3 is built from 16 residues. The trim removed 3 bases at V and 7 bases at J, leaving 11 bases unmatched. Germline CDR1 and CDR2: MNHEY and SVGEGT. The DNA of the CDR3 is TGTGCCAGCAGTTATTCGGGACGCGGGGGGAGTAATGAGCAGTTCTTC. Encoded protein: CASSYSGRGGSNEQFF.

The chain uses TRBV2 and TRBJ2-6; D is ambiguous. CDR3 length equals 13 residues. Germline V gives CDR1 SNHLY, CDR2 FYNNEI. V was cut by 6 bases and J by 2 bases, with 5 bases left in between. Written as DNA, the CDR3 is TGTGCCAGCAGCCGGACTGGGGCCAACGTCCTGACTTTC. Protein: CASSRTGANVLTF.

The rearrangement uses TRBV6-1 and TRBJ2-4; a possible D gene is TRBD2 (5 bases). This CDR3 is built from 16 residues. Germline loops: CDR1 MNHNS, CDR2 SASEGT. Trimming left V 3 bases short and J 1 base short, with 13 bases between. CDR3 in DNA: TGTGCCAGCAGTGATGCTCTAACGGGGGCCAAAAACATTCAGTACTTC. This encodes CASSDALTGAKNIQYF.

V usage is TRBV19 and J usage is TRBJ1-5; maybe TRBD1 (5 bases). The CDR3 covers 15 residues. Trimming shortened V by 1 base and J by 0 bases, and 7 bases separated the two germline ends. Germline CDR1 reads LNHDA; CDR2 reads SQIVND (reference sequence). The CDR3 spells CASSIGGASNQPQHF. CDR3 DNA sequence: TGTGCCAGTAGTATAGGAGGGGCTAGCAATCAGCCCCAGCATTTT.

The chain combines TRBV7-2 with TRBJ1-2; 7 bases are shared with TRBD1. The CDR3 extends over 15 amino acids. V lost 5 bases, J lost 3 bases, and 9 bases stayed unmatched. The germline V gene has CDR1 SGHTA and CDR2 FQGNSA. The CDR3: CASSPRGTAYYGYTF. The CDR3 nucleotides read TGTGCCAGCAGCCCCCGAGGGACAGCTTACTATGGCTACACCTTC.

The sample holds one count of this clone. Other nucleotide sequences from this sample produce the same CDR3. The V gene is TRBV29-1, the J gene TRBJ2-7; D remains ambiguous. The CDR3 consists of 12 residues. Germline loops: CDR1 SQVTM, CDR2 ANQGSEA. V lost 1 base, J lost 3 bases, and 7 bases lay in between. CDR3 amino acids: CSVEVADYEQYF. As DNA, the CDR3 is TGCAGCGTTGAAGTCGCCGACTACGAGCAGTACTTC.

This sequence joins TRBV19 and TRBJ1-1; 7 bases match TRBD1. J lost 1 base, V lost 5 bases, and 7 bases had no gene match. Germline V CDR1 and CDR2: LNHDA, SQIVND (reference sequence). This CDR3 is 15 amino acids long. CDR3 sequence reads: CASSGTEPSNTEAFF. Here the CDR3 DNA reads TGTGCCAGTAGTGGGACAGAGCCCTCGAACACTGAAGCTTTCTTT.

V usage is TRBV7-9 and J usage is TRBJ1-1; 7 bases align to TRBD1. This CDR3 comprises 14 residues. In germline, CDR1 is SEHNR, CDR2 FQNEAQ (reference sequence). Trimming removed 4 bases from V and 3 bases from J; junction bases left unmatched: 5. This CDR3 is CASSSFRGDTEAFF. CDR3 DNA sequence: TGTGCCAGCAGCTCGTTCAGGGGGGACACTGAAGCTTTCTTT.

The CDR3 sequence is CARSGGRGNQPQHF. In DNA form, the CDR3 reads TGTGCCAGAAGCGGAGGCCGGGGCAATCAGCCCCAGCATTTT. The V gene is TRBV5-3, the J gene TRBJ1-5, with D unresolved. TRBV5-3 is marked as an open reading frame, function uncertain. The V end lost 4 bases, the J end lost 2 bases, and 10 bases lay between the germline ends. This CDR3 region has 14 residues.

The rearrangement uses TRBV28 and TRBJ1-3; tentatively, D is TRBD1 (5 bases). Germline CDR1 MDHEN, CDR2 SYDVKM. V dropped 6 bases and J dropped 0 bases, with 18 bases sitting between them. The CDR3 spans 17 residues. The CDR3 bases are TGTGCCAGCAGCTCCGCCTCGTGGGGGGGCTCTGGAAACACCATATATTTT. It codes for CASSSASWGGSGNTIYF. The full variable domain, rest sourced from reference TRBV28 and TRBJ1-3, is DVKVTQSSRYLVKRTGEKVFLECVQDMDHENMFWYRQDPGLGLRLIYFSYDVKMKEKGDIPEGYSVSREKKERFSLILESASTNQTSMYLCASSSASWGGSGNTIYFGEGSWLTVV.

The rearrangement joins TRBV2 to TRBJ2-1, with TRBD2 matching 7 bases. V trimming: 6 bases; J trimming: 1 base; junction bases outside the gene matches: 3. This CDR3 contains 14 residues. The germline gives CDR1 SNHLY, CDR2 FYNNEI. The CDR3 bases are TGTGCCAGCAGGCCAGCGGGGTCCTACAATGAGCAGTTCTTC. Translated: CASRPAGSYNEQFF.

The rearrangement uses TRBV7-2 and TRBJ2-3; D call uncertain. V shed 7 bases and J shed 2 bases, with 10 bases lying between them. CDR1 and CDR2 from the germline V gene are SGHTA and FQGNSA. The CDR3 sequence is 13 residues long. In DNA, the CDR3 is TGTGCCAGCATGAAGCGAGACACAGATACGCAGTATTTT. Translation gives CASMKRDTDTQYF.

The J gene is TRBJ1-6, the V gene TRBV2; 9 bases map to TRBD1. The CDR3 has 14 residues. J was trimmed by 7 bases and V by 6 bases; bases with no gene match: 4. Germline lookup yields CDR1 SNHLY and CDR2 FYNNEI. The CDR3 DNA is TGTGCCAGCAGCGGGACAGGGCAGAATTCACCCCTCCACTTT. It codes for CASSGTGQNSPLHF. The full variable domain, rest sourced from reference TRBV2 and TRBJ1-6, is EPEVTQTPSHQVTQMGQEVILRCVPISNHLYFYWYRQILGQKVEFLVSFYNNEISEKSEIFDDQFSVERPDGSNFTLKIRSTKLEDSAMYFCASSGTGQNSPLHFGNGTRLTVT.